A selection of T cell receptor beta chains follows, all from one sample in a study of T-cell memory formation after mild COVID-19. One entry per CDR3 protein, called by TCRdb with MiXCR from the 5' RACE reads. The sample lists approximately 430,000 distinct CDR3 sequences, about 22% occurring once. Sequenced: PBMCs or a T cell subset sorted from them (not recorded which). The receptors here all came from an adult woman who had mild COVID-19 (a few samples of this study predate the infection). Cell type and time point are not known. CDR3s include the opening cysteine and the closing phenylalanine or tryptophan. The order of the fields is D gene, V gene, J gene, clone size, CDR3 protein, CDR3 DNA. A D gene is named only where the DNA matches it firmly. Rows may omit the clone size; those that give it use once, few, many or a size class.

TRBD2,TRBV7-7,TRBJ2-1,-,CASSYGTSGNNEQFF,TGTGCTAGCAGCTACGGGACTAGCGGGAACAATGAGCAGTTCTTC
-,TRBV7-8,TRBJ1-5,-,CASSLEYSPNQPQHF,TGTGCCAGCAGCTTAGAGTACAGCCCTAATCAGCCCCAGCATTTT
-,TRBV30,TRBJ2-7,-,CAWSLGGSRAYEQYF,TGTGCCTGGAGTCTCGGAGGGAGTCGCGCCTACGAGCAGTACTTC
TRBD2,TRBV18,TRBJ2-5,-,CASSPPGLAGGETQYF,TGTGCCAGCTCACCTCCGGGACTAGCGGGTGGAGAGACCCAGTACTTC
TRBD2,TRBV19,TRBJ2-3,few,CASSIVGTTTRDTQYF,TGTGCCAGTAGTATTGTCGGGACTACTACGCGGGATACGCAGTATTTT
-,TRBV5-1,TRBJ2-1,-,CASSEKGDSSYNEQFF,TGCGCCAGCAGCGAAAAGGGAGATAGCTCCTACAATGAGCAGTTCTTC
-,TRBV24-1,TRBJ2-3,-,CATSDFSHSTQYF,TGTGCCACCAGTGATTTTAGTCACAGTACGCAGTATTTT
-,TRBV29-1,TRBJ1-2,many,CSVVTGKDAGYTF,TGCAGCGTTGTAACAGGGAAAGATGCTGGCTACACCTTC
TRBD1,TRBV29-1,TRBJ2-7,-,CSVKPGGTSYEQYF,TGCAGCGTTAAGCCAGGGGGCACGAGCTACGAGCAGTACTTC
-,TRBV2,TRBJ2-3,-,CASSEGPSADTDTQYF,TGTGCCAGCAGTGAAGGGCCGTCGGCCGACACAGATACGCAGTATTTT
-,TRBV2,TRBJ2-2,-,CASIRGAGELFF,TGTGCCAGCATTAGGGGGGCCGGGGAGCTGTTTTTT
TRBD1,TRBV7-9,TRBJ1-4,few,CASSLQGAHEKLFF,TGTGCCAGCAGCTTACAGGGGGCGCACGAAAAACTGTTTTTT
TRBD1,TRBV6-6,TRBJ2-5,-,CASSYPQGDRVETQYF,TGTGCCAGCAGTTACCCCCAGGGGGACAGGGTTGAGACCCAGTACTTC
-,TRBV5-1,TRBJ1-1,few,CASSLAGGTAEAFF,TGCGCCAGCAGCTTGGCCGGTGGTACGGCTGAAGCTTTCTTT
-,TRBV6-5,TRBJ2-3,-,CASSRSRAHPQYF,TGTGCCAGCAGCCGTTCTCGGGCTCACCCGCAGTATTTT
-,TRBV7-2,TRBJ1-1,few,CASSPIIGSTEAFF,TGTGCCAGCAGCCCAATCATAGGGAGCACTGAAGCTTTCTTT
-,TRBV7-2,TRBJ1-1,once,CASSLGARAITEAFF,TGTGCCAGCAGCCTCGGTGCCCGCGCGATCACTGAAGCTTTCTTT
-,TRBV29-1,TRBJ1-2,few,CSVDYGEVYTF,TGCAGCGTTGATTATGGGGAGGTCTACACCTTC
-,TRBV29-1,TRBJ2-7,few,CSVEEVSGSIGPGYEQYF,TGCAGCGTTGAAGAAGTTAGCGGAAGTATAGGCCCCGGGTACGAGCAGTACTTC
-,TRBV15,TRBJ2-7,many,CATRGRDSLYEQYF,TGTGCCACCCGGGGCCGAGACTCCCTTTACGAGCAGTACTTC
-,TRBV21-1,TRBJ2-7,few,CASSKGGRHPGDEQYF,TGTGCCAGCAGCAAAGGAGGACGACATCCTGGGGACGAGCAGTACTTC
TRBD2,TRBV27,TRBJ2-7,-,CASSSIRLGGGEQYF,TGTGCCAGCAGTTCCATCCGGTTAGGCGGGGGCGAGCAGTACTTC
-,TRBV3-1,TRBJ1-4,few,CASSQDGGNEKLFF,TGTGCCAGCAGCCAAGACGGCGGTAATGAAAAACTGTTTTTT
-,TRBV27,TRBJ2-1,many,CASSSLTGEQFF,TGTGCCAGCAGTTCTCTCACCGGGGAGCAGTTCTTC
-,TRBV20-1,TRBJ1-6,-,CSATTGLSNNSPLHF,TGCAGTGCTACAACAGGACTCTCAAATAATTCACCCCTCCACTTT
-,TRBV28,TRBJ2-3,-,CASSLPTMADTQYF,TGTGCCAGCAGTTTGCCCACGATGGCAGATACGCAGTATTTT
-,TRBV12-3/TRBV12-4,TRBJ2-1,few,CASSLRSWTTVPLSSYNEQFF,TGTGCCAGCAGTTTAAGAAGTTGGACAACGGTCCCCCTTAGCTCCTACAATGAGCAGTTCTTC
-,TRBV7-6,TRBJ2-1,-,CASSLATRAGLSYNEQFF,TGTGCCAGCAGCTTAGCGACTAGGGCCGGACTGAGTTACAATGAGCAGTTCTTC
TRBD1,TRBV5-1,TRBJ2-1,few,CASSLGTGLSYNEQFF,TGCGCCAGCAGCTTGGGGACAGGACTTTCCTACAATGAGCAGTTCTTC
TRBD2,TRBV5-6,TRBJ2-5,few,CASSSPTSGSYQETQYF,TGTGCCAGCAGCTCTCCGACTAGCGGGAGTTACCAAGAGACCCAGTACTTC
-,TRBV20-1,TRBJ1-2,few,CSARGREYGYTF,TGCAGTGCTAGGGGGAGGGAGTATGGCTACACCTTC
-,TRBV6-5,TRBJ1-5,-,CASSYSIFLKPQHF,TGTGCCAGCAGTTACTCGATCTTCCTCAAGCCCCAGCATTTT
-,TRBV29-1,TRBJ2-3,-,CSVEIGPAGGTQYF,TGCAGCGTTGAAATCGGGCCGGCAGGAGGGACGCAGTATTTT
-,TRBV19,TRBJ2-3,-,CASSRGLAIPDTQYF,TGTGCCAGTAGCCGGGGATTAGCGATCCCAGATACGCAGTATTTT
TRBD2,TRBV12-3/TRBV12-4,TRBJ2-3,-,CASSPEGLRQYF,TGTGCCAGCAGTCCAGAGGGACTAAGGCAGTATTTT
-,TRBV6-2/TRBV6-3,TRBJ2-3,few,CASSYRAGTDTQYF,TGTGCCAGCAGTTACCGGGCTGGGACAGATACGCAGTATTTT
TRBD2,TRBV7-8,TRBJ2-3,-,CASNFSPGLAGDTQYF,TGTGCCAGCAACTTTTCCCCGGGACTAGCGGGAGATACGCAGTATTTT
TRBD1,TRBV4-2,TRBJ2-3,few,CASSQDERGRMYF,TGTGCCAGCAGCCAAGATGAAAGGGGGCGGATGTATTTT
-,TRBV5-1,TRBJ1-1,few,CASSLAQGSVNTEAFF,TGCGCCAGCAGCTTGGCACAGGGAAGCGTGAACACTGAAGCTTTCTTT
-,TRBV7-9,TRBJ2-7,many,CASISNQGREQYF,TGTGCCAGCATCTCGAACCAGGGACGGGAGCAGTACTTC
-,TRBV12-3/TRBV12-4,TRBJ2-5,-,CASSGGGGGTQYF,TGTGCCAGCAGTGGTGGGGGTGGGGGGACCCAGTACTTC
-,TRBV7-9,TRBJ2-1,many,CASSLRESRADEQFF,TGTGCCAGCAGCCTTCGGGAGAGTCGGGCCGATGAGCAGTTCTTC
TRBD1,TRBV29-1,TRBJ2-3,few,CSVEFLDRGTDTQYF,TGCAGCGTTGAATTTCTTGACAGGGGAACAGATACGCAGTATTTT
TRBD1,TRBV20-1,TRBJ1-2,-,CSAKPLQGAGYGYTF,TGCAGTGCCAAGCCGTTACAGGGGGCCGGCTATGGCTACACCTTC
-,TRBV20-1,TRBJ2-3,-,CSARDPAGRTDTQYF,TGCAGTGCTAGAGATCCCGCGGGGCGCACAGATACGCAGTATTTT
TRBD1,TRBV18,TRBJ2-5,few,CASSLDRKTQYF,TGTGCCAGCTCGTTGGACAGGAAGACCCAGTACTTC
-,TRBV15,TRBJ2-7,-,CATSRLTDGAEQYF,TGTGCCACCAGCAGATTAACGGACGGCGCCGAGCAGTACTTC
-,TRBV3-1,TRBJ2-5,-,CASSPGQKQETQYF,TGTGCCAGCAGCCCTGGACAGAAGCAAGAGACCCAGTACTTC
-,TRBV4-3,TRBJ2-2,few,CASSLSGPNTGELFF,TGCGCCAGCAGCCTGAGCGGTCCGAACACCGGGGAGCTGTTTTTT
-,TRBV9,TRBJ2-7,-,CASSVGVGSSYEQYF,TGTGCCAGCAGCGTAGGTGTCGGTAGCTCCTACGAGCAGTACTTC
TRBD1,TRBV19,TRBJ2-1,-,CASSIEHRGNEQFF,TGTGCCAGTAGTATAGAGCACAGGGGCAATGAGCAGTTCTTC
-,TRBV30,TRBJ2-1,once,CAWSVLTRAEEQFF,TGTGCCTGGAGTGTACTGACGAGGGCCGAGGAGCAGTTCTTC